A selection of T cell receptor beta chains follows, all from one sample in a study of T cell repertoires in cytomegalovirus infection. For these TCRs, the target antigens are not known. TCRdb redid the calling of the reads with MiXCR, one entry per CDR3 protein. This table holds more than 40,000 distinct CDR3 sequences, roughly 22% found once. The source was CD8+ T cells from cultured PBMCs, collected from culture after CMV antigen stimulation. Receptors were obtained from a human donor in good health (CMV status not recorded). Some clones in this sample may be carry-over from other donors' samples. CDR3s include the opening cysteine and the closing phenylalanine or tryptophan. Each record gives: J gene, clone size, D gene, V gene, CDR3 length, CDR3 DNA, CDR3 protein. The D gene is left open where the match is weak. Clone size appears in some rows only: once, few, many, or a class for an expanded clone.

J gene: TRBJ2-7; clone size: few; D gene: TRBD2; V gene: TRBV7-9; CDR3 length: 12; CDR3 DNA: TGTGCCAGCAGCCGGGGGGACTACGAGCAGTACTTC; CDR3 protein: CASSRGDYEQYF
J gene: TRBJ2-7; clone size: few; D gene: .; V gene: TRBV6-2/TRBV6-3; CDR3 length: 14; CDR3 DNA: TGTGCCAGCAGACTACGGGACGGATACTACGAGCAGTACTTC; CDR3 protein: CASRLRDGYYEQYF
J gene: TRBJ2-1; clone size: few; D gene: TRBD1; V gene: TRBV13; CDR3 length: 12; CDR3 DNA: TGTGCCAGCAGCGAAACAGGGGATGAGCAGTTCTTC; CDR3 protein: CASSETGDEQFF
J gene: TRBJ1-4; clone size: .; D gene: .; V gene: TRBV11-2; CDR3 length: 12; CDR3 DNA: TGTGCCAGCAGCATTGACCGGGGGAAACTGTTTTTT; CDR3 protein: CASSIDRGKLFF
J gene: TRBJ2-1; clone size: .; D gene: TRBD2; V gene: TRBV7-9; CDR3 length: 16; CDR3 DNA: TGTGCCAGCAGCCCAAGTTTTAGCGGGAGTCACAATGAGCAGTTCTTC; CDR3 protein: CASSPSFSGSHNEQFF
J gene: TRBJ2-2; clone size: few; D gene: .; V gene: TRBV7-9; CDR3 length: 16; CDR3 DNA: TGTGCCAGCAGCTCCGCTCGGACCCCGAACACCGGGGAGCTGTTTTTT; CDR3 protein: CASSSARTPNTGELFF
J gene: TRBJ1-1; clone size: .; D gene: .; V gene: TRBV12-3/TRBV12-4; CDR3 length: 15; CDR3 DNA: TGTGCCAGCAGTCCGATGAGGGGGTTGAACACTGAAGCTTTCTTT; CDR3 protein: CASSPMRGLNTEAFF
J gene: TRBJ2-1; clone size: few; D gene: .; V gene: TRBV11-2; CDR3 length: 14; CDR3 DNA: TGTGCCAGCAGCCTATCGGGACCTGACAATGAGCAGTTCTTC; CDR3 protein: CASSLSGPDNEQFF
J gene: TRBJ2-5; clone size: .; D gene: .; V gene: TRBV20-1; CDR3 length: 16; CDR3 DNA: TGCAGTGCTAGACCCTCACCTCGGTCGGAGAGGGAGACCCAGTACTTC; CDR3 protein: CSARPSPRSERETQYF
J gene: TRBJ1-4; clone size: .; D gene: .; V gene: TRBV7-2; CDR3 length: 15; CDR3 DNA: TGTGCCAGCAGCCGAGTGGGACACAGTAATGAAAAACTGTTTTTT; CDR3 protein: CASSRVGHSNEKLFF
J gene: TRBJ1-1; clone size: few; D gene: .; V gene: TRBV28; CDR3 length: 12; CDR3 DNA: TGTGCCAGCTGGGATACAAACACTGAAGCTTTCTTT; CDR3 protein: CASWDTNTEAFF
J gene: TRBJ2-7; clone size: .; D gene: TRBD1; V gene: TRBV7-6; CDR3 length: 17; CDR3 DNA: TGTGCCAGCAGCTTAGCGGCCGGGACAGGACCAGCTTACGAGCAGTACTTC; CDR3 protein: CASSLAAGTGPAYEQYF
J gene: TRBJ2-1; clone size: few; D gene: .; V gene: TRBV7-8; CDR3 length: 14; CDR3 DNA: TGTGCCAGCAGCTTAGGTCAAGGAGACCGGGAGCAGTTCTTC; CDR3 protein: CASSLGQGDREQFF
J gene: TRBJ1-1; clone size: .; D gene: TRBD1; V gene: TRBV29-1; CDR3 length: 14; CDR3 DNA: TGCAGCGTTGACGGGGACAGAACTAACACTGAAGCTTTCTTT; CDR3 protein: CSVDGDRTNTEAFF
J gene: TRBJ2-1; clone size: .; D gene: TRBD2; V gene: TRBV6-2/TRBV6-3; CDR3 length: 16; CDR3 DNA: TGTGCCAGCAGTTACTTTCCGGGACTAGCGCTCGATGAGCAGTTCTTC; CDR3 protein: CASSYFPGLALDEQFF
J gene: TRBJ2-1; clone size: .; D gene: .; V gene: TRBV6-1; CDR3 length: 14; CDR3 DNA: TGTGCCCGCGATCCACAGAGTCCCTACAATGAGCAGTTCTTC; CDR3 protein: CARDPQSPYNEQFF
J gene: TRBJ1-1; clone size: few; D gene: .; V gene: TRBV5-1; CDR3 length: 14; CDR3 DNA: TGCGCCAGCAGCTTGGTTGGGGAAGTGGCTGAAGCTTTCTTT; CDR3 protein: CASSLVGEVAEAFF
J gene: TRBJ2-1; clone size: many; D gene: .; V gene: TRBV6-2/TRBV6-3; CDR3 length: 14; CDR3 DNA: TGTGCCACCATGACTAGTAATAACTACAATGAGCAGTTCTTC; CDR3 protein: CATMTSNNYNEQFF
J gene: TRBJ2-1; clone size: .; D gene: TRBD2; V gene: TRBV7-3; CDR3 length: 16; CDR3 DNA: TGTGCCAGCAGCTTAACAATTAGCGGGGAAAAGAATGAGCAGTTCTTC; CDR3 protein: CASSLTISGEKNEQFF
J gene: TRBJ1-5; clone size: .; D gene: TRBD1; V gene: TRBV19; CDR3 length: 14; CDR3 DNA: TGTGCCAGTAGTACGGTGACAGGGAGTCAGCCCCAGCATTTT; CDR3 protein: CASSTVTGSQPQHF
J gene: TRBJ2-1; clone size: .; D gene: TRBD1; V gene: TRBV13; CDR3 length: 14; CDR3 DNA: TGTGCCAGCAGCCCCTGGACAGGGAAGAATGAGCAGTTCTTC; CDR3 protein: CASSPWTGKNEQFF
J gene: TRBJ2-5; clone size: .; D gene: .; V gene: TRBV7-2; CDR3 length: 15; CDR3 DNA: TGTGCCAGCAGCCATATCCGGGAACCCAGGGAGACCCAGTACTTC; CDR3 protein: CASSHIREPRETQYF
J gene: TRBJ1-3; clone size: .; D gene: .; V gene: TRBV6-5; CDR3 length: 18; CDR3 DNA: TGTGCCAGCAGCCGTTACGGGAGTAGCCTTATCTCTGGAAACACCATATATTTT; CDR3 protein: CASSRYGSSLISGNTIYF
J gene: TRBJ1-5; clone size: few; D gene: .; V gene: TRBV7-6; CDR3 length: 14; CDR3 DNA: TGTGCCAGCAGCTTGCAGGGTGGAGTTCAGCCCCAGCATTTT; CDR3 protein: CASSLQGGVQPQHF
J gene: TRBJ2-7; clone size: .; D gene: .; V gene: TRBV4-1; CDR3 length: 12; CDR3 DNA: TGCGCCAGCAGCCAGGACGGATACGAGCAGTACTTC; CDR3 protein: CASSQDGYEQYF
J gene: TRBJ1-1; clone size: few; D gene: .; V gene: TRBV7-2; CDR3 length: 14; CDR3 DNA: TGTGCCAGCAGCTTACAGATAATGAACACTGAAGCTTTCTTT; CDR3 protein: CASSLQIMNTEAFF
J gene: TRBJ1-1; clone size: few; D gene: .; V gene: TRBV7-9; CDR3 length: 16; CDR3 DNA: TGTGCCAGCAGCTTAGATCGGGGTTCCTTGAACACTGAAGCTTTCTTT; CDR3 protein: CASSLDRGSLNTEAFF
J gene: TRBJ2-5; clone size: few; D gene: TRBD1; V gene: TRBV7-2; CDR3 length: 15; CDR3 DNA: TGTGCCAGCAGCTACCAAAGGGACAGGGTCGAGACCCAGTACTTC; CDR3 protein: CASSYQRDRVETQYF
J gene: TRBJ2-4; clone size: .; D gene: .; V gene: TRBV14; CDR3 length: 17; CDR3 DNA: TGTGCCAGCAGCCCCACGGGACCTACCCTAGCCAAAAACATTCAGTACTTC; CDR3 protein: CASSPTGPTLAKNIQYF
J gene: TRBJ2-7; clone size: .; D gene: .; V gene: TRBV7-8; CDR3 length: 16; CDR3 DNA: TGTGCCAGCAGCTCCCTGGGGGGCGGGGGCAACTACGAGCAGTACTTC; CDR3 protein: CASSSLGGGGNYEQYF